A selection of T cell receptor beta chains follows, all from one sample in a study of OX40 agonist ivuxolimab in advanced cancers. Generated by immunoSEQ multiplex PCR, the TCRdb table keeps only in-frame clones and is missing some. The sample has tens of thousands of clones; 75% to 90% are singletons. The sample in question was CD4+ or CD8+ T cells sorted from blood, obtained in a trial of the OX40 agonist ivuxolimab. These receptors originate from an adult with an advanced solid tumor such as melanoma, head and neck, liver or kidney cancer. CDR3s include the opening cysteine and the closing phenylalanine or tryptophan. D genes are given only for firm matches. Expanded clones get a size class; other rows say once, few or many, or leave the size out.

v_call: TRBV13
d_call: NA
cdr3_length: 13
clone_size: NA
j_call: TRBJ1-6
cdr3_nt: TGTGCCAGCAGCTTAGGGCGGTCTTCACCCCTCCACTTT
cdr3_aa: CASSLGRSSPLHF

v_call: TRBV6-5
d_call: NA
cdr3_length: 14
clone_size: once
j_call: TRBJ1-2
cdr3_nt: TGTGCCAGCAGTTATGGGGGGGCCCTCTATGGCTACACCTTC
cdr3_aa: CASSYGGALYGYTF

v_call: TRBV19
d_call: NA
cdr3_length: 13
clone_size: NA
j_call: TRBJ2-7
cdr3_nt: TGTGCCAGTATCGGTAGAGGAATCTACGAGCAGTACTTC
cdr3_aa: CASIGRGIYEQYF

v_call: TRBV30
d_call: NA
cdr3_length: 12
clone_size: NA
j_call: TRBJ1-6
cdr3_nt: TGTGCCTGGAGTCAGTACAGGGCGCCCCTCCACTTT
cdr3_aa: CAWSQYRAPLHF

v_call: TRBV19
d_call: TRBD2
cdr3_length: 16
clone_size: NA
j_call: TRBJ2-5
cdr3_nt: TGTGCCAGTAGTATGACTAGCGGGGGTGGTGCAGAGACCCAGTACTTC
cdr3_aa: CASSMTSGGGAETQYF

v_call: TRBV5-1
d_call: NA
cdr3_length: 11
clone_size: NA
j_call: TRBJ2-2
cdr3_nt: TGCGCCAGCAGTTCCGACGGGGAGCTGTTTTTT
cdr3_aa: CASSSDGELFF

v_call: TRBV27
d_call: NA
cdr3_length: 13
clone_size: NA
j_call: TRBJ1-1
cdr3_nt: TGTGCCAGCATAGGACCCCGGGGGACTGAAGCTTTCTTT
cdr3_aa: CASIGPRGTEAFF

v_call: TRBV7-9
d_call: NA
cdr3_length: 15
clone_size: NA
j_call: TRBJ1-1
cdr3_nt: TGTGCCAGCAGCTTACACCCAGAACTGAACACTGAAGCTTTCTTT
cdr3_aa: CASSLHPELNTEAFF

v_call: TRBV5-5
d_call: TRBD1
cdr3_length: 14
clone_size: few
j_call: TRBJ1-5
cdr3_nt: TGTGCCAGCAGCCAGGGGACAGGGGGTCAGCCCCAGCATTTT
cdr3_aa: CASSQGTGGQPQHF

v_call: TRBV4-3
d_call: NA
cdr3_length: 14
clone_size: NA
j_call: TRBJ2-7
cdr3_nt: TGCGCCAGCAGCGAAGAGGGGAGCTCCTACGAGCAGTACTTC
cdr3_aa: CASSEEGSSYEQYF

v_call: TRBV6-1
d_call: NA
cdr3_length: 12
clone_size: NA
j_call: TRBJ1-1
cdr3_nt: TGTGCCAGCAGTTTAAGGGGGGTGGAGGCTTTCTTT
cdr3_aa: CASSLRGVEAFF

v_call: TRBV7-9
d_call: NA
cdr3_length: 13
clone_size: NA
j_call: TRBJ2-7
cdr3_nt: TGTGCCAGCAGCACAGGGACAACCTACGAGCAGTACTTC
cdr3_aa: CASSTGTTYEQYF

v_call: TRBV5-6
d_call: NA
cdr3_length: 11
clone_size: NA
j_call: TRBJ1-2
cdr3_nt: TGTGCCAGCAGCTTTGGACACAGGGAAACCTTC
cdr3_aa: CASSFGHRETF